These 29 T cell receptor beta chains share one sample of origin, sequenced in a study of cytotoxic CD8 clonotypes in ibrutinib-treated CLL. Profiling relied on immunoSEQ multiplex PCR, and the TCRdb table lists in-frame clones only, not all of them. The sample yields around 140,000 clones, 75% to 90% seen once. Sequencing used PBMCs, obtained after 24 months of ibrutinib treatment. Receptors were obtained from a human donor with chronic lymphocytic leukemia.

This chain connects TRBV29-1 to TRBJ1-2; 7 nucleotides align to TRBD1. CDR3 length: 12 amino acids. The J segment lost 6 bases and the V segment lost 7 bases, leaving 8 bases of the junction unmatched. Germline CDR1 reads SQVTM; CDR2 reads ANQGSEA. The chain's CDR3 is CSATGGGDGYTF. CDR3 sequence (DNA): TGCAGCGCTACCGGAGGGGGCGATGGCTACACCTTC.

The CDR3 protein is CASSEAGYFYEQYF. The CDR3 DNA sequence: TGTGCCAGCAGTGAAGCGGGGTATTTCTACGAGCAGTACTTC. The gene calls are TRBV6-1 and TRBJ2-7; D unresolved. CDR1 and CDR2 from the germline V gene are MNHNS and SASEGT. V was shortened by 0 bases and J by 3 bases, with 9 bases between the two germline ends. The CDR3 totals 14 residues.

This chain links TRBV6-6 with TRBJ1-1, with D hard to call. The V end was cut by 7 bases, the J end by 1 base, with 13 bases between. Germline CDR1 and CDR2: MNHNY and SVGAGI (reference sequence). The CDR3 is 14 amino acids. CDR3 amino acids: CASTDSTGNTEAFF. Here the CDR3 DNA reads TGTGCCAGCACCGATTCCACGGGGAACACTGAAGCTTTCTTT.

V is TRBV11-1 and J is TRBJ2-5; no reliable D call. Germline loops: CDR1 SGHAT, CDR2 FQDESV (reference sequence). The CDR3 has 12 amino acids. The ends were cut back, 1 base at V and 5 bases at J, with 5 bases in the middle. The CDR3 DNA reads TGTGCCAGCAGCTTAGAATGGGAGACCCAGTACTTC. As protein: CASSLEWETQYF.

This rearrangement joins TRBV18 to TRBJ2-7, with a possible D match to TRBD2 (6 bases). The CDR3 totals 15 residues. The V gene's germline CDR1 is KGHSH and CDR2 LQKENI. Between the trimmed V and J ends, which lost 2 bases and 0 bases, there was a span of 11 bases. For the CDR3, the DNA is TGTGCCAGCTCACCAACCGGGAGCAGCTCCTACGAGCAGTACTTC. Translating gives CASSPTGSSSYEQYF. Filled out from reference TRBV18 and TRBJ2-7, the complete variable domain reads NAGVMQNPRHLVRRRGQEARLRCSPMKGHSHVYWYRQLPEEGLKFMVYLQKENIIDESGMPKERFSAEFPKEGPSILRIQQVVRGDSAAYFCASSPTGSSSYEQYFGPGTRLTVT.

The chain has TRBV4-2 and TRBJ2-2, with 8 bases aligning to TRBD1. This CDR3 is built from 16 residues. Germline loops: CDR1 LGHNA, CDR2 YNFKEQ. V shed 4 bases, J shed 0 bases, and the junction held 4 bases outside the gene matches. CDR3 protein: CASSPRTGPNTGELFF. CDR3 sequence (DNA): TGTGCCAGCAGCCCCCGGACAGGGCCGAACACCGGGGAGCTGTTTTTT.

A note on this clone: Relative to the germline gene, one junction end is altered; a read error may explain this. CDR3 region: CDAGRINYGYTF. The CDR3 nucleotides read TGTGATGCTGGCCGCATTAACTATGGCTACACCTTC. The rearrangement joins TRBV23-1 to TRBJ1-2; the D is unclear. TRBV23-1 is annotated as an ORF whose role is uncertain. This CDR3 is built from 12 residues.

This clone was recorded many times. This chain joins TRBV10-3 and TRBJ2-7, with 9 bases that match TRBD1. Trimming took 0 bases from V and 6 from J; bases not matched to a gene: 12. The CDR3 has 17 amino acids. Germline V gene lookup returns CDR1 ENHRY and CDR2 SYGVKD. The CDR3 DNA is TGTGCCATCAGTGAGTCGAAGCTGGGACAGGGCTGGGGCGAGCAGTACTTC. It yields the protein CAISESKLGQGWGEQYF.

The rearrangement uses TRBV6-4 and TRBJ1-2; the D is unclear. The germline V gene has CDR1 MRHNA and CDR2 SNTAGT. The CDR3 sequence is 14 residues long. The V end lost 2 bases, the J end lost 6 bases, and 13 bases lay between the germline ends. For the CDR3, the DNA is TGTGCCAGCAGTGACGACTCGGACTCAAATGGCTACACCTTC. Translated: CASSDDSDSNGYTF.

The gene calls are TRBV7-3 and TRBJ2-3, with D unclear. The CDR3 is 14 amino acids. Germline lookup yields CDR1 SGHTA and CDR2 FQGTGA. The ends were cut back, 7 bases at V and 4 bases at J, with 15 bases in the middle. The CDR3 coding sequence is TGTGCCAGCACTCTAAGGGCCCCACCAGATACGCAGTATTTT. It specifies CASTLRAPPDTQYF.

This clone occurred many times. V is TRBV2 and J is TRBJ2-7; 8 bases match TRBD1. CDR1 is SNHLY and CDR2 is FYNNEI in the germline V gene. CDR3 length equals 13 residues. J gave up 6 bases and V 4 bases, and 5 bases lay outside the gene matches. The CDR3, as DNA: TGTGCCAGCAGTGCCAGGGGGCTGACCGAGCAGTACTTC. Translation gives CASSARGLTEQYF. Together with reference TRBV2 and TRBJ2-7, the CDR3 gives the full variable domain: EPEVTQTPSHQVTQMGQEVILRCVPISNHLYFYWYRQILGQKVEFLVSFYNNEISEKSEIFDDQFSVERPDGSNFTLKIRSTKLEDSAMYFCASSARGLTEQYFGPGTRLTVT.

This clone was detected only a few times. The chain couples TRBV10-2 to TRBJ1-4; D is undetermined. CDR3 length: 12 residues. Trimming cost V 4 bases and J 8 bases, with 8 bases left between them. Germline values: CDR1 WSHSY, CDR2 SAAADI. CDR3 residues: CASSVGEEKLFF. CDR3 DNA: TGCGCCAGCAGTGTGGGAGAGGAAAAACTGTTTTTT.

CDR3 loop: CASSLRGTSLRDTQYF. CDR3 nucleotides: TGTGCCAGCAGTTTAAGGGGGACGTCACTTCGGGATACGCAGTATTTT. The chain carries TRBV28 and TRBJ2-3; TRBD1 is a possible D gene (6 bases). This CDR3 is 16 amino acids long. Germline V CDR1 and CDR2: MDHEN, SYDVKM. V was cut by 2 bases and J by 6 bases, with 18 bases left in between.

The CDR3 region has the DNA TGTGCCAGCAGTGAAAACATGAAAGGTCAGGGCCGCTATAATTCACCCCTCCACTTT. Translated: CASSENMKGQGRYNSPLHF. The chain has TRBV6-1 and TRBJ1-6; D is perhaps TRBD1 (5 bases). Germline V lookup: CDR1 MNHNS, CDR2 SASEGT. Trimming pared 2 bases from V and 3 bases from J, leaving 20 bases between. This CDR3 region has 19 residues.

The rearrangement uses TRBV30 and TRBJ2-3; D may be TRBD1 or TRBD2 (5 bases each). This CDR3 spans 15 amino acids. V lost 4 bases, J lost 1 base, and 15 bases lay in between. Germline V gene sequence: CDR1 GTSNPN, CDR2 SVGIG (reference sequence). The CDR3 loop is CAWTNPGPRTDTQYF. CDR3 nucleotides: TGTGCCTGGACGAATCCGGGACCACGCACAGATACGCAGTATTTT.

This clone has a single count. The chain has TRBV19 and TRBJ2-7; 14 bases are a match to TRBD2. V lost 5 bases, J lost 5 bases, and 5 bases stayed unmatched. The CDR3 sequence is 15 residues long. Germline V lookup: CDR1 LNHDA, CDR2 SQIVND (reference sequence). The CDR3: CASSERTSGRNEQYF. The CDR3 DNA sequence: TGTGCCAGTAGTGAACGGACTAGCGGGAGGAACGAGCAGTACTTC.

Comment on this clone: A read error may produce the germline difference seen at one junction end. This chain links TRBV7-9 with TRBJ2-7; D might be TRBD1 (6 bases). CDR3 length: 13 residues. The germline gives CDR1 SEHNR, CDR2 FQNEAQ (reference sequence). CDR3 bases: TGTGCCAGCAGCTTAGACGTCATCCGGGACATAAGCTTC. The encoded protein is CASSLDVIRDISF.

The chain carries TRBV7-2 and TRBJ2-3, with TRBD2 matching 9 bases. The CDR3 contains 16 residues. V dropped 5 bases and J dropped 6; count of bases not matched to a gene: 12. Germline values: CDR1 SGHTA, CDR2 FQGNSA. The CDR3 region is CASSRQPGLAPDTQYF. The CDR3 coding sequence is TGTGCCAGCAGCCGCCAGCCGGGACTAGCACCGGATACGCAGTATTTT.

This chain uses TRBV19 with TRBJ1-6, with 10 bases fitting TRBD1. There are 15 residues in the CDR3. The V gene end was trimmed by 5 bases and the J gene end by 10 bases; junction bases not matched to a gene: 8. CDR1 and CDR2 (germline): LNHDA, SQIVND (reference sequence). CDR3 residues: CASSWQDRGESPLHF. As DNA, the CDR3 is TGTGCCAGTAGTTGGCAGGACAGGGGGGAATCACCCCTCCACTTT. The full variable domain, with the rest looked up from reference TRBV19 and TRBJ1-6, is DGGITQSPKYLFRKEGQNVTLSCEQNLNHDAMYWYRQDPGQGLRLIYYSQIVNDFQKGDIAEGYSVSREKKESFPLTVTSAQKNPTAFYLCASSWQDRGESPLHFGNGTRLTVT.

The chain combines TRBV7-2 with TRBJ1-3; D uncertain. Per germline, CDR1 SGHTA and CDR2 FQGNSA. The CDR3 consists of 14 residues. The germline V and J ends were trimmed by 5 bases and 1 base, with 9 bases remaining between them. CDR3 nucleotide sequence: TGTGCCAGCAGCCCTATAGGTTCTGGAAACACCATATATTTT. Translated, it gives CASSPIGSGNTIYF.

The chain has TRBV6-1 and TRBJ1-4; a weak D match, TRBD1 (6 bases). The germline gives CDR1 MNHNS, CDR2 SASEGT. V lost 7 bases to trimming and J lost 7 bases, with 13 bases between them. The CDR3 length is 13 residues. The CDR3 loop reads CASKKQGTEKLFF. The CDR3, as DNA: TGTGCCAGCAAAAAACAGGGAACTGAAAAACTGTTTTTT.

This rearrangement joins TRBV9 to TRBJ1-2; 8 positions match TRBD1. V was clipped by 3 bases and J by 3 bases; unmatched bases: 13. CDR3 size: 17 residues. Germline V gene sequence: CDR1 SGDLS, CDR2 YYNGEE. The CDR3 reads CASSAPRWTGKDYGYTF. As DNA, the CDR3 is TGTGCCAGCAGCGCCCCGCGTTGGACAGGGAAGGACTATGGCTACACCTTC.

The rearrangement uses TRBV4-1 and TRBJ2-1; D unclear. Germline V gene lookup returns CDR1 MGHRA and CDR2 YSYEKL. The CDR3 is made up of 14 amino acids. V was clipped by 7 bases and J by 6 bases, with 16 bases between them. The CDR3 reads CASTRTTEVNEQFF. The CDR3 DNA is TGCGCCAGCACCCGAACCACCGAGGTCAATGAGCAGTTCTTC.

Here the CDR3 reads CASSSNRDRGEPQHF. In DNA form, the CDR3 reads TGTGCCAGCAGCTCTAACCGAGACAGGGGCGAGCCCCAGCATTTT. V gene TRBV7-2 combines with J gene TRBJ1-5; TRBD1 agrees at 8 bases. Germline V gene data show CDR1 as SGHTA and CDR2 as FQGNSA. V was clipped by 4 bases and J by 8 bases; unmatched bases: 10. The CDR3 sequence is 15 residues long.

This clone was detected once. The chain links TRBV19 to TRBJ2-3; 8 bases line up with TRBD2. In germline, CDR1 is LNHDA, CDR2 SQIVND (reference sequence). The J segment lost 2 bases and the V segment lost 6 bases, leaving 10 bases of the junction unmatched. The CDR3 has 16 residues. This chain's CDR3 is CASSARGTRATDTQYF. The CDR3 DNA is TGTGCCAGTAGCGCACGCGGGACTAGAGCCACAGATACGCAGTATTTT.

The gene calls are TRBV19 and TRBJ1-6; D gene ambiguous. Trimming took off 3 bases at V and 6 bases at J, with 12 bases between the two ends. CDR3 length equals 15 residues. Per germline, CDR1 LNHDA and CDR2 SQIVND (reference sequence). CDR3: CASSIARAANSPLHF. In nucleotides, the CDR3 is TGTGCCAGTAGTATTGCCCGGGCGGCTAATTCACCCCTCCACTTT. Based on the CDR3 plus reference TRBV19 and TRBJ1-6, the full variable domain is DGGITQSPKYLFRKEGQNVTLSCEQNLNHDAMYWYRQDPGQGLRLIYYSQIVNDFQKGDIAEGYSVSREKKESFPLTVTSAQKNPTAFYLCASSIARAANSPLHFGNGTRLTVT.

The chain uses TRBV2 and TRBJ2-3; a weak D match, TRBD1 (7 bases). This CDR3 spans 15 amino acids. Germline values: CDR1 SNHLY, CDR2 FYNNEI. Trimming took 4 bases from V and 5 from J, leaving 16 bases between them. CDR3 sequence (DNA): TGTGCCAGCAGTGTGGTCAGGGGGAGGATAGATACGCAGTATTTT. It is translated as CASSVVRGRIDTQYF.

The V and J genes are TRBV19 and TRBJ1-5; D call uncertain. Trimming cost V 0 bases and J 0 bases, with 9 bases left between them. The CDR3 length is 16 residues. CDR1 and CDR2 (germline): LNHDA, SQIVND (reference sequence). In nucleotides, the CDR3 is TGTGCCAGTAGTATAGAAATCAGGTATAGCAATCAGCCCCAGCATTTT. It translates to CASSIEIRYSNQPQHF.

The chain combines TRBV11-3 with TRBJ1-1; maybe TRBD1 (5 bases). Germline lookup yields CDR1 SGHNT and CDR2 YENEEA. CDR3 length: 15 residues. Between the trimmed V and J ends, which lost 1 base and 3 bases, there was a span of 12 bases. CDR3: CASSLGRGWDTEAFF. The DNA for the CDR3 is TGTGCCAGCAGCTTAGGTCGGGGGTGGGACACTGAAGCTTTCTTT. The full variable domain, in which reference TRBV11-3 and TRBJ1-1 provide the parts outside the CDR3, is EAGVVQSPRYKIIEKKQPVAFWCNPISGHNTLYWYLQNLGQGPELLIRYENEEAVDDSQLPKDRFSAERLKGVDSTLKIQPAELGDSAVYLCASSLGRGWDTEAFFGQGTRLTVV.